In this sample, the clone carrying this TCR beta chain turned up many times. The target antigen is unknown. The CDR3 is 13 residues long. Trimming removed 5 bases from V and 8 bases from J; junction bases left unmatched: 7. TCRdb reprocessed the RT-PCR reads with MiXCR, giving one entry per CDR3 protein. There are about 570,000 distinct CDR3 sequences in the sample; 12% occur only once, and around 9.6% lies in the top ten. This entry is derived from a study of response to subunit inactivated influenza vaccine. General study points: Each seasonal influenza vaccination recruits few new T cells, the authors suggested.

The rearrangement links TRBV12-3 or TRBV12-4 to TRBJ1-2, with 8 bases identical to TRBD1. Sequencing was performed on PBMCs from blood, taken on the day of vaccination. The receptor was isolated from a man in his fifties or sixties who received an inactivated influenza vaccine. CDR3 sequence reads: CASSLTGEYGYTF. The CDR3 DNA is TGTGCCAGCAGTCTGACAGGGGAATACGGCTACACCTTC.